This T cell receptor (beta chain) was captured in a study of blood T cell repertoires in COVID-19. Study overall: The samples span acute and convalescent COVID-19 from the United States, Italy and Spain. In each case, the material was cDNA or gDNA derived from T cells, B-cell-depleted T cells, or PBMCs.

In the authors' workflow: Reference gene primers were amplified, and this amplification served to estimate nucleated cell counts. Some clones are missing from TCRdb's copy, which holds only in-frame ones; the method was immunoSEQ multiplex PCR. Clone size and the V and J calls come from that table; the DNA yielded D and trimming. The data show about 280,000 clones, about four fifths seen once. The V gene lost 0 bases and the J gene lost 3 bases, with 11 bases spanning the gap. The germline CDR1 and CDR2 sequences are LGHNA and YSLEER. This CDR3 region has 15 residues. The receptor's source is a woman aged 45-65 years who had recovered from COVID-19. Material: peripheral blood. The chain joins TRBV4-3 to TRBJ1-2; D is ambiguous. Here the CDR3 DNA reads TGCGCCAGCAGCCAAGATTTAGGTGCGGACTATGGCTACACCTTC. This encodes CASSQDLGADYGYTF.